This T cell receptor beta chain came from a study of identical twins. Each CDR3 protein is one row after TCRdb ran MiXCR on the 5' RACE reads. The data show approximately 410,000 distinct CDR3 sequences, less than 20% seen once. Trimming pared 5 bases from V and 0 bases from J, leaving 13 bases between. The CDR3 consists of 14 residues. Germline V gives CDR1 DFQATT, CDR2 SNEGSKA (reference sequence). The receptor was derived from a man aged 50 to 59 in good health. V gene TRBV20-1 combines with J gene TRBJ2-5; the D gene is possibly TRBD2 (6 bases). The sample taken for sequencing was naive T cells sorted from blood. CDR3 in DNA: TGCAGTGCTCCGGGGGACTGGTACCAAGAGACCCAGTACTTC. Residues: CSAPGDWYQETQYF.